The rows below give T cell receptor beta chains drawn from one sample of a study of beta chain features in type 1 diabetes. Sequencing used immunoSEQ multiplex PCR; TCRdb keeps in-frame clones, though not all of them. The table includes about 170,000 clones, roughly 7.1% detected once. The material sequenced was central memory CD4+ T cells from blood. Source of these receptors: a woman aged 35 to 49 with type 1 diabetes. Each CDR3 is given with its conserved first and last residue. Each record gives: CDR3 protein, CDR3 DNA, D gene, V gene, clone size, J gene. D genes are given only for firm matches. A clone size is listed for some rows: how often the clone was seen (once, few, many), or a class if it is expanded.

CDR3aa: CASSLDRIGYGYTF
CDR3nt: TGTGCCAGCAGCCTGGACAGGATAGGCTATGGCTACACCTTC
d_gene: TRBD1
v_gene: TRBV7-8
abundance: -
j_gene: TRBJ1-2

CDR3aa: CASSQDKPSGNNEQFF
CDR3nt: TGTGCCAGCAGCCAAGATAAGCCAAGCGGGAACAATGAGCAGTTCTTC
d_gene: TRBD2
v_gene: TRBV14
abundance: -
j_gene: TRBJ2-1

CDR3aa: CASTPPGGWRSDEQYF
CDR3nt: TGTGCCAGCACCCCACCAGGGGGCTGGCGGTCGGACGAGCAGTACTTC
d_gene: TRBD1
v_gene: TRBV11-2
abundance: -
j_gene: TRBJ2-7

CDR3aa: CASSGGKNTEAFF
CDR3nt: TGTGCCAGCAGCGGAGGTAAGAACACTGAAGCTTTCTTT
d_gene: -
v_gene: TRBV9
abundance: -
j_gene: TRBJ1-1

CDR3aa: CATSTRGGPETQYF
CDR3nt: TGTGCCACCAGCACGAGGGGGGGGCCGGAGACCCAGTACTTC
d_gene: -
v_gene: TRBV15
abundance: -
j_gene: TRBJ2-5

CDR3aa: CASSATSAGELFF
CDR3nt: TGTGCCAGCAGCGCCACTAGCGCCGGGGAGCTGTTTTTT
d_gene: TRBD2
v_gene: TRBV7-9
abundance: -
j_gene: TRBJ2-2

CDR3aa: CASSSNGGVNEQFF
CDR3nt: TGCGCCAGCAGCTCCAACGGGGGGGTCAATGAGCAGTTCTTC
d_gene: TRBD2
v_gene: TRBV5-1
abundance: -
j_gene: TRBJ2-1

CDR3aa: CASSPQTGGTQYF
CDR3nt: TGTGCCAGCAGTCCACAGACGGGAGGTACGCAGTATTTT
d_gene: TRBD2
v_gene: TRBV6-5
abundance: -
j_gene: TRBJ2-3

CDR3aa: CAWSTVDEQYF
CDR3nt: TGTGCCTGGAGTACGGTAGACGAGCAGTACTTC
d_gene: -
v_gene: TRBV30
abundance: -
j_gene: TRBJ2-7

CDR3aa: CASSQPKGTGIETQYF
CDR3nt: TGTGCCAGCAGCCAGCCTAAAGGGACAGGGATAGAAACCCAGTACTTC
d_gene: TRBD1
v_gene: TRBV4-2
abundance: -
j_gene: TRBJ2-5

CDR3aa: CASSRTGTVETQYF
CDR3nt: TGCGCCAGCAGTCGGACAGGAACGGTAGAGACCCAGTACTTC
d_gene: TRBD1
v_gene: TRBV5-1
abundance: few
j_gene: TRBJ2-5

CDR3aa: CASSLTSGVMNTEAFF
CDR3nt: TGTGCCAGCAGCTTAACCTCCGGGGTAATGAACACTGAAGCTTTCTTT
d_gene: -
v_gene: TRBV7-2
abundance: -
j_gene: TRBJ1-1

CDR3aa: CASSSGTGLSYEQYF
CDR3nt: TGTGCCAGCAGCTCCGGGACAGGGCTTTCCTACGAGCAGTACTTC
d_gene: TRBD1
v_gene: TRBV7-2
abundance: -
j_gene: TRBJ2-7

CDR3aa: CAISESRFQPQHF
CDR3nt: TGTGCCATCAGTGAGTCGAGGTTTCAGCCCCAGCATTTT
d_gene: -
v_gene: TRBV10-3
abundance: many
j_gene: TRBJ1-5

CDR3aa: CASSSSGTGYNQPQHF
CDR3nt: TGTGCCAGCAGTTCCTCCGGGACAGGGTACAATCAGCCCCAGCATTTT
d_gene: TRBD1
v_gene: TRBV28
abundance: -
j_gene: TRBJ1-5

CDR3aa: CASTDGDGYTF
CDR3nt: TGTGCCAGCACCGACGGGGATGGCTACACCTTC
d_gene: -
v_gene: TRBV6-5
abundance: few
j_gene: TRBJ1-2

CDR3aa: CASSPRTPSSYNEQFF
CDR3nt: TGTGCCAGCAGCCCCCGGACTCCTAGCTCCTACAATGAGCAGTTCTTC
d_gene: -
v_gene: TRBV9
abundance: -
j_gene: TRBJ2-1

CDR3aa: CASSLHRDSYEQYF
CDR3nt: TGTGCCAGCAGCCTCCACCGGGACTCGTACGAGCAGTACTTC
d_gene: -
v_gene: TRBV7-2
abundance: -
j_gene: TRBJ2-7

CDR3aa: CSVVAHLGKNIQYF
CDR3nt: TGCAGCGTTGTAGCTCACTTGGGCAAAAACATTCAGTACTTC
d_gene: -
v_gene: TRBV29-1
abundance: few
j_gene: TRBJ2-4

CDR3aa: CASAGTGTDTQYF
CDR3nt: TGCGCCAGCGCCGGGACAGGGACAGATACGCAGTATTTT
d_gene: TRBD1
v_gene: TRBV11-3
abundance: once
j_gene: TRBJ2-3

CDR3aa: CASSPPARGFGEAFF
CDR3nt: TGTGCCAGCTCACCACCGGCCAGGGGCTTTGGTGAAGCTTTCTTT
d_gene: -
v_gene: TRBV18
abundance: many
j_gene: TRBJ1-1

CDR3aa: CASSQDASGLIYEQYF
CDR3nt: TGTGCCAGCAGCCAAGATGCCTCCGGACTGATCTACGAGCAGTACTTC
d_gene: -
v_gene: TRBV7-2
abundance: few
j_gene: TRBJ2-7

CDR3aa: CAWSVPGARNTEAFF
CDR3nt: TGTGCCTGGAGTGTACCTGGAGCCCGGAACACTGAAGCTTTCTTT
d_gene: -
v_gene: TRBV30
abundance: -
j_gene: TRBJ1-1